These 32 T cell receptor beta chains originate from one sample sequenced in a study of response to subunit inactivated influenza vaccine. TCRdb analysed the RT-PCR reads with MiXCR anew, one entry per CDR3 protein. The table lists about 570,000 distinct CDR3 sequences, approximately 11% of them singletons, with approximately 9.9% in the top ten. The data were also submitted as part of a second study, on T cells expressing NK-cell markers. That investigation notes: cDNA encoding TCR beta was synthesized via 5'RACE template switching incorporating UMIs.

The sample consisted of PBMCs from blood, taken on the day of vaccination. Receptors originate from a man aged 50 or older who received an inactivated influenza vaccine.

In this sample, this clonotype turned up many times. The chain is built from TRBV5-6 and TRBJ2-1; possible D gene TRBD2, 6 bases. Germline values: CDR1 SGHDT, CDR2 YYEEEE. This CDR3 comprises 15 residues. V gave up 0 bases and J gave up 3 bases, with 10 bases separating them. The CDR3 bases are TGTGCCAGCAGCTTGGTTCCGGGGGACTACAATGAGCAGTTCTTC. Its translation is CASSLVPGDYNEQFF.

A few counts support this clonotype. J is TRBJ1-2 and V is TRBV7-8; 10 bases fit TRBD1. Germline lookup yields CDR1 SGHVS and CDR2 FQNEAQ. Trimming removed 3 bases from V and 8 bases from J; junction bases left unmatched: 15. The CDR3 consists of 17 residues. The CDR3 nucleotides are TGTGCCAGCAGCTTTTCCGGGACAGGGGACGTAGTGTTCGGCTACACCTTC. It yields the protein CASSFSGTGDVVFGYTF.

The rearrangement joins TRBV12-3 or TRBV12-4 to TRBJ2-5; unclear D gene. The V end lost 1 base, the J end lost 4 bases, and 10 bases lay between the germline ends. The CDR3 has 14 residues. Written as DNA, the CDR3 is TGTGCCAGCAGTTTAGAGTCATTGGGAGAGACCCAGTACTTC. Protein sequence: CASSLESLGETQYF.

This clonotype was counted between two and nine times. The chain recombines TRBV14 with TRBJ2-7; 13 nucleotides match TRBD2. With V trimmed by 4 bases and J by 12 bases, 6 bases remained unmatched. The CDR3 covers 13 residues. Germline V gene lookup returns CDR1 SGHDN and CDR2 FVKESK. The CDR3 coding sequence is TGTGCCAGCAGCCCACGGACTAGCGGGAGTCGGTACTTC. This encodes CASSPRTSGSRYF.

The rearrangement joins TRBV7-9 to TRBJ1-1, with D maybe TRBD1 (6 bases). This CDR3 has 14 residues. Germline loops: CDR1 SEHNR, CDR2 FQNEAQ (reference sequence). V was trimmed by 6 bases and J by 1 base, leaving 12 bases between them. This CDR3 is CASSFTGPNTEAFF. CDR3 DNA: TGTGCCAGCAGTTTTACAGGGCCGAACACTGAAGCTTTCTTT.

This clonotype was detected only a few times. V and J are TRBV30 and TRBJ2-1, with TRBD2 matching over 9 bases. Germline assignment: CDR1 GTSNPN and CDR2 SVGIG (reference sequence). This CDR3 spans 14 amino acids. V was pared by 2 bases and J by 8 bases, with 7 bases of the junction left unmatched. CDR3 sequence reads: CAWSSGLAGHEQFF. In DNA form, the CDR3 reads TGTGCCTGGAGTTCGGGACTAGCTGGGCATGAGCAGTTCTTC.

The V gene is TRBV10-2, the J gene TRBJ2-1; D may be TRBD1 or TRBD2 (5 bases each). The germline CDR1 and CDR2 sequences are WSHSY and SAAADI. CDR3 size: 14 residues. Trimming took 10 bases from V and 8 from J, leaving 21 bases between them. The CDR3 region is CATGLPTGVDEQFF. The CDR3 DNA reads as TGCGCCACGGGGCTTCCGACCGGAGTCGATGAGCAGTTCTTC.

The chain recombines TRBV20-1 with TRBJ2-7; tentatively, D is TRBD1 or TRBD2 (7 bases each). Trimming pared 3 bases from V and 2 bases from J, leaving 20 bases between. Germline-derived CDR1 and CDR2 are DFQATT and SNEGSKA (reference sequence). CDR3 length equals 16 residues. The CDR3 nucleotides are TGCAGTGCTAGGGGAGGGGGCATGAGGGGTGCCTACGAGCAGTACTTC. Translating it yields CSARGGGMRGAYEQYF.

This clonotype was counted at least ten times. This chain links TRBV7-9 with TRBJ1-2; D unresolved. Between the trimmed V and J ends, which lost 1 base and 4 bases, there was a span of 4 bases. Germline CDR1 and CDR2: SEHNR and FQNEAQ (reference sequence). The CDR3 sequence is 12 residues long. The DNA of the CDR3 is TGTGCCAGCAGCTTAGGAGTCTATGGCTACACCTTC. Encoded protein: CASSLGVYGYTF.

This clonotype was recorded at least ten times. The J gene is TRBJ1-3, the V gene TRBV5-1; no definite D call. Per germline, CDR1 SGHRS and CDR2 YFSETQ. This CDR3 has 16 amino acids. V lost 3 bases, J lost 0 bases, and 13 bases lay in between. The CDR3 nucleotides read TGCGCCAGCAGCTCCCGGCCTCCGGACTCTGGAAACACCATATATTTT. As protein: CASSSRPPDSGNTIYF.

This clonotype appeared a few times. CDR3 nucleotide sequence: TGCGCCAGCAGCGTCCGGGACAGGGCCACCGGGGAGCTGTTTTTT. Translating gives CASSVRDRATGELFF. The chain joins TRBV4-1 to TRBJ2-2; TRBD1 matches at 9 bases. Germline trimming cut 5 bases from V and 4 bases from J; bases unmatched to any gene: 5. This CDR3 is 15 amino acids long. Germline V gene data show CDR1 as MGHRA and CDR2 as YSYEKL.

This clonotype was counted at least ten times. This chain links TRBV27 with TRBJ2-7; D gene unclear. This CDR3 region has 12 residues. Germline V lookup: CDR1 MNHEY, CDR2 SMNVEV (reference sequence). V gave up 5 bases and J gave up 7 bases, with 12 bases separating them. The CDR3 sequence is CASSTNLREQYF. DNA of the CDR3: TGTGCCAGCAGTACCAACCTACGAGAGCAGTACTTC.

This clonotype was counted only a few times. A much more abundant neighbour one base away suggests this may be a read error. The V and J genes are TRBV28 and TRBJ1-3; no clear D. The CDR3 contains 14 residues. Germline values: CDR1 MDHEN, CDR2 SYDVKM. V lost 2 bases and J lost 4, with 9 bases in between. CDR3 in amino acids: CASSLGQRGNTIYF. The DNA for the CDR3 is TGTGCCAGCAGTTTAGGGCAGAGAGGAAACACCATATATTTT.

This rearrangement joins TRBV28 to TRBJ2-2; tentatively, D is TRBD2 (5 bases). This CDR3 contains 17 residues. In germline, CDR1 is MDHEN, CDR2 SYDVKM. V shed 3 bases and J shed 3 bases, with 17 bases lying between them. The CDR3 bases are TGTGCCAGCAGTTTTAACCCGGGGATCTCGGACACCGGGGAGCTGTTTTTT. The encoded protein is CASSFNPGISDTGELFF. Supplemented by reference TRBV28 and TRBJ2-2, the full variable domain reads DVKVTQSSRYLVKRTGEKVFLECVQDMDHENMFWYRQDPGLGLRLIYFSYDVKMKEKGDIPEGYSVSREKKERFSLILESASTNQTSMYLCASSFNPGISDTGELFFGEGSRLTVL.

The chain links TRBV12-3 or TRBV12-4 to TRBJ1-6, with D perhaps TRBD1 (5 bases). V was clipped by 4 bases and J by 10 bases, with 11 bases between them. The CDR3 is 13 residues long. The CDR3 here is CASSSRQRSPLHF. The CDR3 DNA sequence: TGTGCCAGCAGTTCGCGACAGCGGTCACCCCTCCACTTT.

The chain recombines TRBV6-1 with TRBJ2-2, with 9 bases aligning to TRBD1. The CDR3 is 14 amino acids. Germline CDR1 and CDR2: MNHNS and SASEGT. Trimming cost V 6 bases and J 5 bases; bases outside gene matches: 4. The CDR3 nucleotides read TGTGCCAGCAGACGGGACAGGGTGACCGGGGAGCTGTTTTTT. Translated: CASRRDRVTGELFF.

This chain links TRBV5-1 with TRBJ2-1; the match to TRBD1 covers 7 bases. The CDR3 sequence is 16 residues long. Looked up from germline, CDR1 is SGHRS and CDR2 is YFSETQ. The J segment lost 6 bases and the V segment lost 4 bases, leaving 13 bases of the junction unmatched. CDR3 nucleotide sequence: TGCGCCAGCAGCCCGAGCCTTCTGGACAGGCCCAATGAGCAGTTCTTC. It yields the protein CASSPSLLDRPNEQFF.

The rearrangement joins TRBV5-1 to TRBJ2-5; D might be TRBD1 (5 bases). CDR1 is SGHRS and CDR2 is YFSETQ in the germline V gene. This CDR3 is 15 amino acids long. V was clipped by 3 bases and J by 5 bases, with 17 bases between them. The CDR3 DNA sequence: TGCGCCAGCAGCTCGGCCCCAGGGATCTTGGAGACCCAGTACTTC. Protein product: CASSSAPGILETQYF.

This chain connects TRBV6-6 to TRBJ2-7; tentatively, D is TRBD1 or TRBD2 (5 bases each). CDR1 and CDR2 from the germline V gene are MNHNY and SVGAGI (reference sequence). The CDR3 length is 13 residues. The germline V and J ends were trimmed by 2 bases and 6 bases, with 11 bases remaining between them. The CDR3 nucleotides read TGTGCCAGCAGTTACGGGACGGGACGCGAGCAGTACTTC. Amino acid sequence: CASSYGTGREQYF.

The V gene is TRBV20-1, the J gene TRBJ1-1, with no clear D. V lost 6 bases to trimming and J lost 4 bases, with 15 bases between them. Germline CDR1 is DFQATT and CDR2 is SNEGSKA (reference sequence). The CDR3 runs to 13 residues. The CDR3 bases are TGCAGTGCCACCGACTGGCCATTCACTGAAGCTTTCTTT. Translated: CSATDWPFTEAFF.

This clonotype was seen a handful of times. This sequence joins TRBV12-3 or TRBV12-4 and TRBJ2-3; TRBD2 matches at 13 bases. CDR3 length: 18 amino acids. The ends lost 0 bases at V and 2 bases at J; junction bases unmatched: 5. The CDR3 spells CASSLASGLAGNTDTQYF. For the CDR3, the DNA is TGTGCCAGCAGTTTAGCCTCGGGACTAGCGGGAAACACAGATACGCAGTATTTT.

This clonotype was seen ten or more times. In nucleotides, the CDR3 is TGTGCCAGCAGCACAACTAGCGGGGGATTCCAAGAGACCCAGTACTTC. This encodes CASSTTSGGFQETQYF. V is TRBV7-9 and J is TRBJ2-5; 11 bases agree with TRBD2. Trimming removed 5 bases from V and 1 base from J; junction bases left unmatched: 6. This CDR3 has 16 residues. Germline V gene lookup returns CDR1 SEHNR and CDR2 FQNEAQ (reference sequence).

V and J are TRBV28 and TRBJ2-3; D is perhaps TRBD2 (5 bases). V was pared by 3 bases and J by 2 bases, with 12 bases between. This CDR3 is built from 15 residues. The germline CDR1 and CDR2 sequences are MDHEN and SYDVKM. CDR3 sequence reads: CASSFISASTDTQYF. The CDR3 DNA sequence: TGTGCCAGCAGTTTTATTAGCGCATCCACAGATACGCAGTATTTT.

This rearrangement joins TRBV5-8 to TRBJ1-1; a possible D gene is TRBD1 (5 bases). V was pared by 2 bases and J by 1 base, with 9 bases between. The V gene's germline CDR1 is SGHTS and CDR2 YDEGEE. The CDR3 consists of 14 residues. The CDR3 region is CASSFSRGNTEAFF. The CDR3 region has the DNA TGTGCCAGCAGCTTTTCGAGGGGGAACACTGAAGCTTTCTTT.

This clonotype was seen more than once but under ten times. The CDR3 sequence: CASSRGSVYEQYF. CDR3 sequence (DNA): TGTGCCAGCAGCAGGGGGTCCGTCTACGAGCAGTACTTC. This chain connects TRBV28 to TRBJ2-7; 7 nucleotides agree with TRBD1. Germline lookup yields CDR1 MDHEN and CDR2 SYDVKM. This CDR3 spans 13 amino acids. V lost 6 bases, J lost 3 bases, and 5 bases stayed unmatched.

This clonotype was observed a handful of times. This chain connects TRBV4-3 to TRBJ2-7, with D possibly being TRBD2 (6 bases). V lost 4 bases and J lost 1, with 14 bases in between. The CDR3 has 15 amino acids. CDR1 is LGHNA, CDR2 YSLEER, per germline. CDR3 in DNA: TGCGCCAGCAGCCTAACTCCCGGGGGTTCCTACGAGCAGTACTTC. Translation: CASSLTPGGSYEQYF.

The chain links TRBV7-9 to TRBJ2-5; 12 nucleotides line up with TRBD2. This CDR3 spans 17 amino acids. Per the germline V gene, CDR1 is SEHNR and CDR2 is FQNEAQ (reference sequence). V shed 6 bases and J 1 base; nucleotides not matched to a gene: 9. The chain's CDR3 is CASSPLAGGPSQETQYF. The CDR3 nucleotides read TGTGCCAGCAGTCCCCTAGCGGGAGGGCCTTCCCAAGAGACCCAGTACTTC.

This clonotype was seen only a few times. The V and J genes are TRBV4-1 and TRBJ1-2; TRBD1 matches 12 bases. The V and J ends lost 4 bases and 4 bases, in that order; junction bases with no gene match: 10. The CDR3 totals 17 residues. Germline V gives CDR1 MGHRA, CDR2 YSYEKL. In DNA form, the CDR3 reads TGCGCCAGCAGCCCCTCTATGGGACAGGGGGCCTCCTATGGCTACACCTTC. It specifies CASSPSMGQGASYGYTF.

The chain joins TRBV12-3 or TRBV12-4 to TRBJ1-2; D ambiguous. The length of the CDR3 is 13 residues. The V gene lost 4 bases and the J gene lost 0 bases, with 6 bases spanning the gap. The CDR3 DNA follows: TGTGCCAGCAGTTCACCGACTAACTATGGCTACACCTTC. Protein product: CASSSPTNYGYTF.

V and J are TRBV5-1 and TRBJ1-5; 9 positions agree with TRBD1. CDR1 and CDR2 (germline): SGHRS, YFSETQ. The trim removed 4 bases at V and 5 bases at J, leaving 4 bases unmatched. The CDR3 extends over 14 amino acids. The CDR3 region is CASSLWTGDQPQHF. CDR3 nucleotides: TGCGCCAGCAGCCTGTGGACAGGGGATCAGCCCCAGCATTTT.

This clonotype has at least ten counts. The rearrangement links TRBV24-1 to TRBJ2-5; D call uncertain. The V end lost 1 base, the J end lost 7 bases, and 9 bases lay between the germline ends. Germline lookup yields CDR1 KGHDR and CDR2 SFDVKD. CDR3 length equals 13 residues. The CDR3 coding sequence is TGTGCCACCAGTGATTTTCTTTCACGGACCCAGTACTTC. Protein: CATSDFLSRTQYF.

CDR3 amino acids: CAISLPTSGGGYEQYF. CDR3 nucleotide sequence: TGTGCCATCAGCCTTCCGACTAGCGGGGGGGGCTACGAGCAGTACTTC. J is TRBJ2-7 and V is TRBV10-3; 14 bases agree with TRBD2. Germline CDR1 reads ENHRY; CDR2 reads SYGVKD. The CDR3 loop spans 16 amino acids. V shed 6 bases and J 3 bases; nucleotides not matched to a gene: 7.